The TCR beta chain described here comes from a study of blood T cell repertoires in COVID-19. Here immunoSEQ multiplex PCR was the method, and the copy in TCRdb shows in-frame clones only, minus some. The sample carries 70,000 or so clones, over 70% recorded once. This clone was detected only once. CDR1 is LGHDT, CDR2 YNNKEL, per germline (reference sequence). V was clipped by 2 bases and J by 2 bases, with 10 bases between them. The CDR3 is 15 amino acids. The J gene is TRBJ2-4, the V gene TRBV3-1 (or the pseudogene TRBV3-2), with D tentatively TRBD1 (6 bases). The sequence came from a man aged 55-75 years with acute or convalescent COVID-19. Sequencing was done on a sample of peripheral blood. The CDR3: CASSQWDTSKNIQYF. The CDR3 coding sequence is TGTGCCAGCAGCCAATGGGACACTTCCAAAAACATTCAGTACTTC.